The 24 T cell receptor beta chains below come from one sample, sequenced in a study of PD-L1 blockade in urothelial cancer. Profiled with immunoSEQ multiplex PCR; TCRdb holds only in-frame clones, not every one. Here the sample spans roughly 90,000 clones, roughly nine tenths being singletons. Sequences were derived from PBMCs, sampled around atezolizumab (anti-PD-L1) treatment. The receptor set was obtained from a man in his 60s with urothelial cancer.

The V call is TRBV28, the J call TRBJ2-7, with unresolved D. This CDR3 comprises 14 residues. Germline-derived CDR1 and CDR2 are MDHEN and SYDVKM. Deletions cut 7 bases from V and 2 bases from J, with 15 bases between. This chain's CDR3 is CASTSPRAPYEQYF. CDR3 bases: TGTGCCAGCACTTCCCCCCGCGCTCCCTACGAGCAGTACTTC.

J is TRBJ2-1 and V is TRBV4-3; 9 bases line up with TRBD2. This CDR3 contains 19 residues. The germline gives CDR1 LGHNA, CDR2 YSLEER. J lost 4 bases, V lost 0 bases, and 13 bases had no gene match. CDR3 DNA: TGCGCCAGCAGCCAAGATCTCCCTAGCGGGAACGTTAAGTACAATGAGCAGTTCTTC. This sequence encodes CASSQDLPSGNVKYNEQFF.

The gene calls are TRBV5-4 and TRBJ1-1; maybe TRBD1 (6 bases). This CDR3 comprises 13 residues. The V and J ends lost 5 bases and 5 bases respectively, with 13 bases between them. Germline V gene lookup returns CDR1 SGHNT and CDR2 YYREEE (reference sequence). Written as DNA, the CDR3 is TGTGCCAGCAGGGAACAGGGCTGGACTGAAGCTTTCTTT. Translating it yields CASREQGWTEAFF.

The gene calls are TRBV4-2 and TRBJ2-1, with 8 positions matching TRBD2. V was pared by 0 bases and J by 9 bases, with 7 bases of the junction left unmatched. CDR1 and CDR2 from the germline V gene are LGHNA and YNFKEQ. CDR3 length equals 15 residues. This CDR3 is CASSQDRGGSGEQFF. The CDR3 nucleotides are TGTGCCAGCAGCCAAGATCGGGGGGGCTCGGGTGAGCAGTTCTTC.

The CDR3 region has the DNA TGTGCCAGCAGCCCTAATAGCGGGGGGGCTTCCACCGGGGAGCTGTTTTTT. Residues: CASSPNSGGASTGELFF. The chain combines TRBV7-3 with TRBJ2-2, with 11 bases identical to TRBD2. In germline, CDR1 is SGHTA, CDR2 FQGTGA. This CDR3 region has 17 residues. V lost 5 bases to trimming and J lost 4 bases; unmatched junction nucleotides: 9.

A few counts support this clone. The J gene is TRBJ2-5, the V gene TRBV2; 8 positions match TRBD2. V lost 6 bases to trimming and J lost 5 bases; unmatched junction nucleotides: 5. Germline CDR1 SNHLY, CDR2 FYNNEI. The CDR3 is made up of 13 amino acids. The CDR3: CASSGGARETQYF. CDR3 nucleotides: TGTGCCAGCAGCGGGGGGGCGCGTGAGACCCAGTACTTC.

This chain joins TRBV9 and TRBJ2-1; a weak D match, TRBD1 (6 bases). The CDR3 has 16 amino acids. The germline gives CDR1 SGDLS, CDR2 YYNGEE. V was trimmed by 0 bases and J by 2 bases, leaving 12 bases between them. CDR3 region: CASSVDRQVPYNEQFF. The CDR3 nucleotides read TGTGCCAGCAGCGTAGATCGACAGGTTCCCTACAATGAGCAGTTCTTC.

The genes are TRBV19 and TRBJ2-7; 9 positions agree with TRBD2. V lost 6 bases, J lost 7 bases, and 13 bases stayed unmatched. Germline assignment: CDR1 LNHDA and CDR2 SQIVND (reference sequence). The CDR3 is made up of 15 amino acids. Written as DNA, the CDR3 is TGTGCCAGTAGCGATAGCGGGGGCCGACTTGAAGAGCAGTACTTC. Translation: CASSDSGGRLEEQYF.

The chain links TRBV2 to TRBJ1-2, with D hard to call. There are 13 residues in the CDR3. Per germline, CDR1 SNHLY and CDR2 FYNNEI. The V and J ends lost 3 bases and 3 bases respectively, with 8 bases between them. The CDR3 nucleotides read TGTGCCAGCAGTGAGGCAGGTGACTATGGCTACACCTTC. Translating it yields CASSEAGDYGYTF.

This rearrangement joins TRBV6-6 to TRBJ1-5; D might be TRBD1 (6 bases). The germline V and J ends were trimmed by 5 bases and 6 bases, with 8 bases remaining between them. The CDR3 spans 12 residues. Germline lookup yields CDR1 MNHNY and CDR2 SVGAGI (reference sequence). The CDR3 reads CASSQQGQPQHF. In DNA, the CDR3 is TGTGCCAGCAGTCAACAGGGTCAGCCCCAGCATTTT.

The rearrangement joins TRBV6-5 to TRBJ2-1, with 12 positions matching TRBD2. The V segment lost 4 bases and the J segment 7 bases; nucleotides outside the gene matches: 8. Germline CDR1 MNHEY, CDR2 SVGAGI. The CDR3 is 16 amino acids. The CDR3 loop is CASSFLAGGPYNEQFF. As DNA, the CDR3 is TGTGCCAGCAGTTTCCTAGCGGGAGGGCCATATAATGAGCAGTTCTTC.

The rearrangement uses TRBV14 and TRBJ2-7; D is unresolved. Germline V gives CDR1 SGHDN, CDR2 FVKESK. This CDR3 is 15 amino acids long. Deletions cut 1 base from V and 3 bases from J, with 13 bases between. The CDR3 protein is CASSQGNWFNYEQYF. The CDR3 DNA reads as TGTGCCAGCAGCCAAGGAAACTGGTTCAACTACGAGCAGTACTTC. Variable domain in full (rest from reference TRBV14 and TRBJ2-7): EAGVTQFPSHSVIEKGQTVTLRCDPISGHDNLYWYRRVMGKEIKFLLHFVKESKQDESGMPNNRFLAERTGGTYSTLKVQPAELEDSGVYFCASSQGNWFNYEQYFGPGTRLTVT.

This clone was counted a single time. The genes are TRBV7-2 and TRBJ2-7; D might be TRBD2 (5 bases). The CDR3 is 15 residues long. Per germline, CDR1 SGHTA and CDR2 FQGNSA. Trimming removed 2 bases at V and 2 bases at J, with 13 bases between. The CDR3 sequence is CASSLWSEGAYEQYF. Written as DNA, the CDR3 is TGTGCCAGCAGCTTATGGTCCGAGGGTGCCTACGAGCAGTACTTC.

This clone was detected only once. V gene TRBV27 combines with J gene TRBJ2-1; D is possibly TRBD2 (6 bases). Trimming cost V 8 bases and J 2 bases, with 22 bases left between them. The CDR3 sequence is 17 residues long. Per germline, CDR1 MNHEY and CDR2 SMNVEV (reference sequence). CDR3 residues: CASGKTTLRGTYNEQFF. The CDR3 DNA reads as TGTGCCAGCGGAAAAACCACTTTGCGGGGTACCTACAATGAGCAGTTCTTC.

The V gene is TRBV19, the J gene TRBJ1-1; tentatively, D is TRBD1 (6 bases). Germline V CDR1 and CDR2: LNHDA, SQIVND (reference sequence). V lost 3 bases, J lost 0 bases, and 11 bases lay in between. The CDR3 has 15 amino acids. The CDR3: CASSIEGGMNTEAFF. Here the CDR3 DNA reads TGTGCCAGTAGTATCGAGGGGGGGATGAACACTGAAGCTTTCTTT. Using reference TRBV19 and TRBJ1-1 for the parts outside the CDR3, the full variable domain is DGGITQSPKYLFRKEGQNVTLSCEQNLNHDAMYWYRQDPGQGLRLIYYSQIVNDFQKGDIAEGYSVSREKKESFPLTVTSAQKNPTAFYLCASSIEGGMNTEAFFGQGTRLTVV.

This clone was found once. The rearrangement joins TRBV7-9 to TRBJ1-3, with 9 nucleotides matching TRBD1. Germline assignment: CDR1 SEHNR and CDR2 FQNEAQ (reference sequence). Trimming cost V 7 bases and J 2 bases; bases outside gene matches: 12. This CDR3 is 17 amino acids long. Here the CDR3 DNA reads TGTGCCAGCATCCCTATATACGGGACAGGGCCTGGAAACACCATATATTTT. As protein: CASIPIYGTGPGNTIYF.

The V gene is TRBV29-1, the J gene TRBJ1-2, with 8 bases matching TRBD1. After removal of 2 bases from V and 5 bases from J, the junction contained 7 bases not matched to a gene. Germline V gives CDR1 SQVTM, CDR2 ANQGSEA. The length of the CDR3 is 14 residues. The CDR3 sequence is CSVETTGDRYGYTF. CDR3 in DNA: TGCAGCGTTGAAACGACAGGGGATCGGTATGGCTACACCTTC.

The CDR3 region has the DNA TGTGCCAGCAGCTTTGGGGGCCCGCAGTATTTT. Encoded protein: CASSFGGPQYF. The rearrangement links TRBV7-3 to TRBJ2-3, with a tentative D call TRBD1 (6 bases). The V gene lost 3 bases and the J gene lost 10 bases, with 8 bases spanning the gap. The CDR3 is made up of 11 amino acids. Germline lookup yields CDR1 SGHTA and CDR2 FQGTGA.

This sequence joins TRBV27 and TRBJ1-5; no firm D call. Germline CDR1 reads MNHEY; CDR2 reads SMNVEV (reference sequence). V lost 3 bases and J 1 base, leaving 4 bases between the germline ends. The length of the CDR3 is 13 residues. This chain's CDR3 is CASSFSSNQPQHF. The CDR3 nucleotides are TGTGCCAGCAGTTTTTCGAGCAATCAGCCCCAGCATTTT.

The chain carries TRBV7-3 and TRBJ2-5; TRBD2 matches at 8 bases. The CDR3 is 13 residues long. V shed 4 bases, J shed 7 bases, and the junction held 5 bases outside the gene matches. CDR1 and CDR2 from the germline V gene are SGHTA and FQGTGA. The CDR3 coding sequence is TGTGCCAGCAGCTCATCGGGAGGGGGGACCCAGTACTTC. It translates to CASSSSGGGTQYF.

The chain links TRBV6-4 to TRBJ2-7; 7 bases are a match to TRBD1. The CDR3 length is 14 residues. The J segment lost 1 base and the V segment lost 6 bases, leaving 6 bases of the junction unmatched. From germline, CDR1 is MRHNA and CDR2 SNTAGT. In DNA form, the CDR3 reads TGTGCCAGCAGGAATACGGGACAGTCCTACGAGCAGTACTTC. Protein sequence: CASRNTGQSYEQYF.

The J gene is TRBJ1-4, the V gene TRBV6-1, with a weak D call TRBD1 (5 bases). The V end was cut by 4 bases, the J end by 0 bases, with 12 bases between. The CDR3 has 16 residues. The V gene's germline CDR1 is MNHNS and CDR2 SASEGT. CDR3 region: CASSGVLGATNEKLFF. CDR3 coding DNA: TGTGCCAGCAGTGGAGTGTTAGGGGCAACTAATGAAAAACTGTTTTTT.

This chain uses TRBV9 with TRBJ2-1; 8 nucleotides agree with TRBD2. The germline gives CDR1 SGDLS, CDR2 YYNGEE. V was clipped by 4 bases and J by 6 bases; unmatched bases: 9. CDR3 length: 15 amino acids. The CDR3 DNA reads as TGTGCCAGCAGCCCCGTGGGGACTAGGCTCAATGAGCAGTTCTTC. Its protein is CASSPVGTRLNEQFF. Filled out from reference TRBV9 and TRBJ2-1, the complete variable domain reads DSGVTQTPKHLITATGQRVTLRCSPRSGDLSVYWYQQSLDQGLQFLIQYYNGEERAKGNILERFSAQQFPDLHSELNLSSLELGDSALYFCASSPVGTRLNEQFFGPGTRLTVL.

The chain couples TRBV9 to TRBJ2-5; TRBD2 might be the D (5 bases). This CDR3 region has 13 residues. V was cut by 0 bases and J by 10 bases, with 13 bases left in between. The V gene's germline CDR1 is SGDLS and CDR2 YYNGEE. The CDR3 DNA sequence: TGTGCCAGCAGCGTAGCAGCAGGAGGTGACCAGTACTTC. It codes for CASSVAAGGDQYF.